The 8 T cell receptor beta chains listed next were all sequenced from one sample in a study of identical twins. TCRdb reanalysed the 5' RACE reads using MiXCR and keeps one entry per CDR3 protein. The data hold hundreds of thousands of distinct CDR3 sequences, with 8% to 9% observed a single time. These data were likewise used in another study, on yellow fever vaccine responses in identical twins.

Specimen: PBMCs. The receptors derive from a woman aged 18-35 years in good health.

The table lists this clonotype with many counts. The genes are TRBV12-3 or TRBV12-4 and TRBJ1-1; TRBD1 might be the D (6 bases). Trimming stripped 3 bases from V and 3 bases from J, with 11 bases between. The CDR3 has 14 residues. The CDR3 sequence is CASSFQGPDTEAFF. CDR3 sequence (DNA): TGTGCCAGCAGTTTCCAGGGGCCGGACACTGAAGCTTTCTTT.

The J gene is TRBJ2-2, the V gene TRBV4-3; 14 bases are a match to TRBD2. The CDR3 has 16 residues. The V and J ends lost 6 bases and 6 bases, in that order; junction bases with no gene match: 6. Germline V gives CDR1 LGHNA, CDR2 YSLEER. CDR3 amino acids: CASSQRLAGGPGELFF. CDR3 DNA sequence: TGCGCCAGCAGTCAAAGACTAGCGGGAGGGCCCGGGGAGCTGTTTTTT.

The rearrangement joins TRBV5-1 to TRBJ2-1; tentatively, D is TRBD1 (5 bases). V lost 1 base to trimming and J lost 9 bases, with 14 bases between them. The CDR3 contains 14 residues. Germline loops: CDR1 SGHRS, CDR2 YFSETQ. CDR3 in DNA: TGCGCCAGCAGCTTGAGATTAGATCAGGGTGAGCAGTTCTTC. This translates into CASSLRLDQGEQFF.

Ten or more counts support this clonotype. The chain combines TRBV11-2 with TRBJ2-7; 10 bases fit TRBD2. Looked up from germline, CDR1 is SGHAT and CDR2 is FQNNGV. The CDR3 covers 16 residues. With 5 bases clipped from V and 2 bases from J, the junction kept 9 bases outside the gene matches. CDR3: CASSDPWSGGAYEQYF. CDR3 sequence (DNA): TGTGCCAGCAGCGACCCCTGGAGCGGGGGGGCCTACGAGCAGTACTTC.

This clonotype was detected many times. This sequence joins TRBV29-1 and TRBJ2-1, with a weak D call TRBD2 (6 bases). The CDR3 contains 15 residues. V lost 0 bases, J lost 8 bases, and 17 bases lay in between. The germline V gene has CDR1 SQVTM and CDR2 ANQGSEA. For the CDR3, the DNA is TGCAGCGTTGAAGATCCGACTAGTGGCGGGGATGAGCAGTTCTTC. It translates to CSVEDPTSGGDEQFF.

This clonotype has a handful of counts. CDR3: CASSVYWPGEQFF. The CDR3 nucleotides read TGTGCCAGCAGTGTGTACTGGCCCGGTGAGCAGTTCTTC. The chain recombines TRBV28 with TRBJ2-1; D gene unclear. This CDR3 is built from 13 residues. Germline assignment: CDR1 MDHEN and CDR2 SYDVKM. The V end was cut by 5 bases, the J end by 9 bases, with 14 bases between. Complete variable domain (other parts from reference TRBV28 and TRBJ2-1): DVKVTQSSRYLVKRTGEKVFLECVQDMDHENMFWYRQDPGLGLRLIYFSYDVKMKEKGDIPEGYSVSREKKERFSLILESASTNQTSMYLCASSVYWPGEQFFGPGTRLTVL.

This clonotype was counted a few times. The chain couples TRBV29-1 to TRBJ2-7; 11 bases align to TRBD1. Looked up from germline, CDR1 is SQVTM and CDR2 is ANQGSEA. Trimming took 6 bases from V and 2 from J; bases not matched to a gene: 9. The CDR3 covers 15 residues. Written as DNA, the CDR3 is TGCAGCGTATCACCCGGGACAGGGGGAACCTACGAGCAGTACTTC. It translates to CSVSPGTGGTYEQYF.

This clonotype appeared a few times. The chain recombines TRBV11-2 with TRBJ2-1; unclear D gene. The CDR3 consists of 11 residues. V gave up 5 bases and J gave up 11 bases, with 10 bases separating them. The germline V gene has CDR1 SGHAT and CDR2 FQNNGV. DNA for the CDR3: TGTGCCAGCAGCCTAAGCACAAAGCAGTTCTTC. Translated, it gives CASSLSTKQFF.